Included here is one T cell receptor (beta chain) sequence, with context. Its recognized antigen is unknown. No much larger clone is present one base from it, and per-base qualities are unavailable. The trim is 5 bases for V and 9 bases for J, with a gap of 11 bases between the germline ends. There are 13 amino acids in the CDR3, from cysteine to phenylalanine inclusive. CDR3 DNA is the only sequence kept; it has 39 bases, read in frame from the first base. The immunoSEQ Assay, a bias-controlled multiplex PCR, was used to amplify TCRbeta CDR3 regions from genomic DNA. As for how the authors treated the data: The number of nucleated cells in each sample was estimated by amplification of reference gene primers within the assay. To quantify the absolute abundance of each unique TCRbeta CDR3 rearrangement, sequence reads were collapsed and filtered. For each sample, productive Simpson clonality was calculated as the square root of Simpson's diversity index across productive rearrangements. The source is immuneACCESS, and TCRdb retained only in-frame sequences with V and J called. Part of the clones is not carried over; for the studies checked, unresolved V genes explain less than half of this, and the remainder is unexplained. From that table come the V and J calls and clone size; the DNA was used to work out D and trimming. This sample gives about 160,000 clones in total; roughly 80% of them show up just once. 3% to 3.5% of the sample comes from the top ten.

The data belong to a study of blood T cell repertoires in COVID-19 (TCRdb year 2020). With respect to the entire study: The collaborator samples originated in the United States, Italy and Spain and spanned the acute and convalescent phases of COVID-19. The prospective study material was composed of cDNA or gDNA derived from T cells, B-cell-depleted T cells, or PBMCs. Deeply sampled blood TCRbeta repertoires from subjects exposed to, actively infected with, or recovered from COVID-19 were included in the dataset. The repertoires were released in a freely available public database intended as a resource for research on the immune response to SARS-CoV-2. The samples were drawn from two sources: the first 160 participants of the ongoing ImmuneRACE study, and some 1,300 subjects contributed by 6 global collaborators. The sample metadata nearly always contained a de-identified subject ID, COVID-19 status, age in years and sex. Where HLA class I and class II types were available, the types were taken from metadata supplied by the sample provider, not from assay-based typing. Results the study describes overall, beyond this receptor: The quantity of clinical and demographic metadata differed by source and by participant and was supplied without curation.

Enrolling through a virtual design, the prospective study's participants ranged in age from roughly 18 to 89 years and lived across about two dozen United States geographic areas. Cohort assignment in the prospective study relied on participant-reported clinical history from a screening survey and a study questionnaire. For ImmuneRACE Cohort 3, a participant was defined as recovered based on two consecutive negative NP/OP PCR tests, clearance by a healthcare professional, or resolution of symptoms. In the prospective study, mobile phlebotomists collected whole blood, serum and a nasopharyngeal or oropharyngeal swab from each participant. Additional blood draws and questionnaires over a 2-month period could optionally be provided by prospective study participants. Before DNA extraction, prospective study blood samples were shipped either frozen or at room temperature.

Recombination linked TRBV12-3 or TRBV12-4 to TRBJ1-6, and perhaps TRBD1 as D gene, on 5 matching bases. This TCR was recovered from an older woman who had recovered from COVID-19. Source material: PBMCs or T cells enriched from blood (not recorded which). This receptor has the CDR3 CASSGQGSSPLHF. The bases read TGTGCCAGCAGTGGTCAGGGAAGTTCACCCCTCCACTTT.